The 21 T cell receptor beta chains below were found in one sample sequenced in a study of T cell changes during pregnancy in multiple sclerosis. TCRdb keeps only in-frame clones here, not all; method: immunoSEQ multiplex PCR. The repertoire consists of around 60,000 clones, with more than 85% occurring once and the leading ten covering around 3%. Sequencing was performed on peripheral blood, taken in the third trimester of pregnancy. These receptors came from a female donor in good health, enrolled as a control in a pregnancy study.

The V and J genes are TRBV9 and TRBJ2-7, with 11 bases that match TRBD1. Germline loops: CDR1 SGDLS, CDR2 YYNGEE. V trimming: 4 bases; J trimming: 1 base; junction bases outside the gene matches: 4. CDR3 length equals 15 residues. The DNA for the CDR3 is TGTGCCAGCAGCCTCGGGACAGGGGGGTCCTACGAGCAGTACTTC. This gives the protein CASSLGTGGSYEQYF.

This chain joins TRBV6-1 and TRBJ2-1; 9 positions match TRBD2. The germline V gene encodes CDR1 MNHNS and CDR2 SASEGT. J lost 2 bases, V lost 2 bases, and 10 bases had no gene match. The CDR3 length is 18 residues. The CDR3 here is CASSEYLSGGSTYNEQFF. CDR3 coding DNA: TGTGCCAGCAGTGAATATCTTAGCGGGGGCTCAACCTACAATGAGCAGTTCTTC.

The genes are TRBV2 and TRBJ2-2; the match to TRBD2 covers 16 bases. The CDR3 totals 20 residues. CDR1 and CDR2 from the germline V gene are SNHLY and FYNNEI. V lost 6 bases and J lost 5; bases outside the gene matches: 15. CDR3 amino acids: CASRDLPGLAGGPGTGELFF. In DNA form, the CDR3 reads TGTGCCAGCAGAGACTTACCGGGACTAGCGGGGGGGCCGGGGACCGGGGAGCTGTTTTTT.

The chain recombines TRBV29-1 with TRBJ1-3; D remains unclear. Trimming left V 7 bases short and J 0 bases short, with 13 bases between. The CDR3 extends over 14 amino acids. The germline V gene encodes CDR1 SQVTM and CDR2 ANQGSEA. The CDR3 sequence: CSAGPTHSGNTIYF. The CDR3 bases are TGCAGCGCTGGGCCTACCCACTCTGGAAACACCATATATTTT.

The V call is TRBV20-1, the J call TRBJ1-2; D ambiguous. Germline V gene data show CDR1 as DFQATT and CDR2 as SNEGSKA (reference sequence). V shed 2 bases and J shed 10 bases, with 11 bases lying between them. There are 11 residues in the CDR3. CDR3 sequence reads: CSARRSQYYTF. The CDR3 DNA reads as TGCAGTGCTAGAAGGAGCCAGTACTACACCTTC.

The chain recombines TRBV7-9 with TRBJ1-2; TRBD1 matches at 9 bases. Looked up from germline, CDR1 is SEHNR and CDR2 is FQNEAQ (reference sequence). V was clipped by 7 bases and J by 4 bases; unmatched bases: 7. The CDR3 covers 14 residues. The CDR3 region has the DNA TGTGCCAGCACCGTGGACAGGGGCCTCTATGGCTACACCTTC. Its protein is CASTVDRGLYGYTF.

CDR3 amino acids: CASQSGGRNQPQHF. The CDR3 DNA sequence: TGCGCCAGCCAATCAGGGGGCAGGAATCAGCCCCAGCATTTT. The chain recombines TRBV10-2 with TRBJ1-5; 8 bases are shared with TRBD1. CDR3 length equals 14 residues. Germline values: CDR1 WSHSY, CDR2 SAAADI. Trimming removed 8 bases from V and 4 bases from J; junction bases left unmatched: 7.

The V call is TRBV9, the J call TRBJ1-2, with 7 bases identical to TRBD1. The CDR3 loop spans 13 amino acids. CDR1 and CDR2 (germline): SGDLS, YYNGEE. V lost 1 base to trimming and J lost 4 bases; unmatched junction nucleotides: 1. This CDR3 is CASSVQGGYGYTF. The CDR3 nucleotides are TGTGCCAGCAGCGTACAGGGGGGCTATGGCTACACCTTC.

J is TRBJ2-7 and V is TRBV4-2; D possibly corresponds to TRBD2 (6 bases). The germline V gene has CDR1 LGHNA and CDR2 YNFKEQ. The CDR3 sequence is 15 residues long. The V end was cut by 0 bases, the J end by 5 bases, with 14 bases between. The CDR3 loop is CASSQEEGGANEQYF. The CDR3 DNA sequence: TGTGCCAGCAGCCAAGAAGAAGGCGGGGCGAACGAGCAGTACTTC.

This CDR3 reads CASSSLGEGYTF. In DNA, the CDR3 is TGTGCCAGCAGCTCCTTAGGGGAAGGCTACACCTTC. The chain couples TRBV7-2 to TRBJ1-2; TRBD1 is a possible D gene (5 bases). The CDR3 spans 12 residues. Looked up from germline, CDR1 is SGHTA and CDR2 is FQGNSA. V gave up 4 bases and J gave up 8 bases, with 11 bases separating them.

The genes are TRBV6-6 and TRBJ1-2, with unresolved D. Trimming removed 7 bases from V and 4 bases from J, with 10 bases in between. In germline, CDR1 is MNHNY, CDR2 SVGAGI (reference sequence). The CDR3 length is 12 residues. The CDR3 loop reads CASTNPGYGYTF. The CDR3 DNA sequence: TGTGCCAGCACGAACCCGGGCTATGGCTACACCTTC.

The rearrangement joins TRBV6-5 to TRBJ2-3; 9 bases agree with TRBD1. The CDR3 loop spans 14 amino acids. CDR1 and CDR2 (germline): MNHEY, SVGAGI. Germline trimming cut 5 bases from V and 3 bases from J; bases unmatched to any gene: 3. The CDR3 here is CASSDRGGTDTQYF. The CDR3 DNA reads TGTGCCAGCAGTGACAGGGGGGGGACAGATACGCAGTATTTT.

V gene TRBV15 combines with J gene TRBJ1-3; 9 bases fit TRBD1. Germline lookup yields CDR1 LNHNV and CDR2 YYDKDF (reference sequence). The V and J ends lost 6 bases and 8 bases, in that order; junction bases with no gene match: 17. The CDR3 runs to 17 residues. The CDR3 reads CATRAPDRGVKLDTIYF. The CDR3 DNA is TGTGCCACCAGAGCTCCGGACAGGGGCGTTAAATTGGACACCATATATTTT. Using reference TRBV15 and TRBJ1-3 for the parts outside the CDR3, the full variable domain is DAMVIQNPRYQVTQFGKPVTLSCSQTLNHNVMYWYQQKSSQAPKLLFHYYDKDFNNEADTPDNFQSRRPNTSFCFLDIRSPGLGDTAMYLCATRAPDRGVKLDTIYFGEGSWLTVV.

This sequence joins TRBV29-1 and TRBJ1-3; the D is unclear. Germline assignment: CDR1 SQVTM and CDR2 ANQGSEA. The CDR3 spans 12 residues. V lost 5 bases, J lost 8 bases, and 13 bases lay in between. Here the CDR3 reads CSVRVARDTIYF. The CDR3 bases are TGCAGCGTTCGAGTGGCTCGGGACACCATATATTTT.

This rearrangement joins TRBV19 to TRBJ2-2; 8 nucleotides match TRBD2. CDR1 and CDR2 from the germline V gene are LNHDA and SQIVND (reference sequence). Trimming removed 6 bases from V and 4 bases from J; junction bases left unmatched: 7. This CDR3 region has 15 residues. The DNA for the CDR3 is TGTGCCAGTAGATCCACGGGGGGGGTCACCGGGGAGCTGTTTTTT. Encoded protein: CASRSTGGVTGELFF.

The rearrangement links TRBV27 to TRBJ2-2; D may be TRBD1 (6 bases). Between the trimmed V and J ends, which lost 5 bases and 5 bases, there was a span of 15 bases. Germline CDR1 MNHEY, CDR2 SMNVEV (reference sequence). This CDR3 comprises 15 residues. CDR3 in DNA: TGTGCCAGCAGTCCGTCCGGGACACCTACCGGGGAGCTGTTTTTT. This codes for CASSPSGTPTGELFF.

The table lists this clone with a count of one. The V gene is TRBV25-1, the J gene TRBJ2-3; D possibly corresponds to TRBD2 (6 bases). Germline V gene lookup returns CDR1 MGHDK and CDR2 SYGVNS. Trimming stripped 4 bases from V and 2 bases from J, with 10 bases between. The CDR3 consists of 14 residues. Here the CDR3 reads CASSGGLTTDTQYF. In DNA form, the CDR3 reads TGTGCCAGCAGTGGGGGACTCACCACAGATACGCAGTATTTT.

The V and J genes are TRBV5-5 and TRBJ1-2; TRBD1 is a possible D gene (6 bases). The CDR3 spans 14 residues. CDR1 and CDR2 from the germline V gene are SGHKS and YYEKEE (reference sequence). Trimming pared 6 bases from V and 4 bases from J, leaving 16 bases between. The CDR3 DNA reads TGTGCCAGCACCCCTCTGGGGACATCCTATGGCTACACCTTC. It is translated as CASTPLGTSYGYTF.

This CDR3 reads CASSFASPGQGPDYTF. DNA of the CDR3: TGCGCCAGCAGCTTCGCCTCCCCGGGACAGGGTCCTGACTACACCTTC. This chain links TRBV5-1 with TRBJ1-2; 9 bases map to TRBD1. Germline lookup yields CDR1 SGHRS and CDR2 YFSETQ. The CDR3 runs to 16 residues. V lost 2 bases to trimming and J lost 10 bases; unmatched junction nucleotides: 15. Full variable domain (remainder filled in from reference TRBV5-1 and TRBJ1-2): KAGVTQTPRYLIKTRGQQVTLSCSPISGHRSVSWYQQTPGQGLQFLFEYFSETQRNKGNFPGRFSGRQFSNSRSEMNVSTLELGDSALYLCASSFASPGQGPDYTFGSGTRLTVV.

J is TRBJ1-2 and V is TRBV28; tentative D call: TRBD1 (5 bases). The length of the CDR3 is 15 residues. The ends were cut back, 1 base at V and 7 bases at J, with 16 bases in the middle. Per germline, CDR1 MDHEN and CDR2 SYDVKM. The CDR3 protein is CASSLSWGEEGGYTF. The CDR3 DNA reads TGTGCCAGCAGTTTATCTTGGGGGGAGGAGGGTGGCTACACCTTC.

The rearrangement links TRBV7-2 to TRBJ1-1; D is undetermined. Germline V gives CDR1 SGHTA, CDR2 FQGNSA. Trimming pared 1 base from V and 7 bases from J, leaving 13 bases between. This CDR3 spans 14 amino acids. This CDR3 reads CASSLVTLRGEAFF. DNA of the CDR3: TGTGCCAGCAGCTTAGTTACCCTTCGGGGTGAAGCTTTCTTT.